A single sample is the source of the 26 T cell receptor beta chains below, sequenced in a study of glioma-infiltrating T cells after dendritic cell vaccination. Time point noted: after dendritic cell vaccination, including at tumor progression/relapse. Sequenced by immunoSEQ multiplex PCR; TCRdb stores in-frame clones only, minus some. This table has more than 85,000 clones, about 90% appearing once. The sample in question was blood, obtained after dendritic cell vaccination. Receptors originate from a human donor with glioblastoma.

The chain employs TRBV5-6 and TRBJ2-1; 9 bases map to TRBD1. Germline-derived CDR1 and CDR2 are SGHDT and YYEEEE. This CDR3 spans 15 amino acids. V lost 3 bases, J lost 7 bases, and 8 bases stayed unmatched. The CDR3 spells CASSSRTGARNEQFF. DNA for the CDR3: TGTGCCAGCAGCTCACGGACAGGGGCGAGAAATGAGCAGTTCTTC.

The chain carries TRBV7-9 and TRBJ1-5, with D possibly matching TRBD1 (5 bases). This CDR3 is 15 amino acids long. The germline gives CDR1 SEHNR, CDR2 FQNEAQ (reference sequence). V was cut by 5 bases and J by 0 bases, with 11 bases left in between. Here the CDR3 reads CASSLTENSNQPQHF. The CDR3 DNA sequence: TGTGCCAGCAGCCTGACAGAGAATAGCAATCAGCCCCAGCATTTT.

V is TRBV23-1 and J is TRBJ2-7; D is unclear. TRBV23-1 is known as an ORF, though its function is uncertain. There are 10 residues in the CDR3. V was pared by 8 bases and J by 1 base, with 3 bases between. CDR3 amino acids: CASVSYEQYF. For the CDR3, the DNA is TGCGCCAGCGTATCCTACGAGCAGTACTTC.

The chain has TRBV19 and TRBJ2-1; D not resolved. The V and J ends lost 4 bases and 0 bases respectively, with 13 bases between them. CDR1 is LNHDA and CDR2 is SQIVND in the germline V gene (reference sequence). The CDR3 is 16 residues long. CDR3 sequence: CASSTPPWSSYNEQFF. The CDR3, as DNA: TGTGCCAGTAGTACCCCCCCTTGGAGCTCCTACAATGAGCAGTTCTTC. The full variable domain, with the rest looked up from reference TRBV19 and TRBJ2-1, is DGGITQSPKYLFRKEGQNVTLSCEQNLNHDAMYWYRQDPGQGLRLIYYSQIVNDFQKGDIAEGYSVSREKKESFPLTVTSAQKNPTAFYLCASSTPPWSSYNEQFFGPGTRLTVL.

The rearrangement joins TRBV11-3 to TRBJ2-3; 14 bases fit TRBD2. J lost 4 bases, V lost 4 bases, and 4 bases had no gene match. Germline V gene sequence: CDR1 SGHNT, CDR2 YENEEA. The CDR3 is made up of 16 amino acids. The CDR3 bases are TGTGCCAGCAGCTCCGGGACTAGCGGGAGTTCAGATACGCAGTATTTT. Encoded protein: CASSSGTSGSSDTQYF.

This clone turned up a few times. V is TRBV19 and J is TRBJ2-7; 7 nucleotides agree with TRBD2. The CDR3 contains 16 residues. Germline trimming cut 4 bases from V and 4 bases from J; bases unmatched to any gene: 13. Germline V gene data show CDR1 as LNHDA and CDR2 as SQIVND (reference sequence). Here the CDR3 reads CASSTLGGEGRYEQYF. In DNA form, the CDR3 reads TGTGCCAGTAGTACCCTGGGGGGGGAGGGCCGGTACGAGCAGTACTTC.

The rearrangement uses TRBV30 and TRBJ2-5, with TRBD1 identical over 7 bases. CDR1 is GTSNPN and CDR2 is SVGIG in the germline V gene (reference sequence). The V segment lost 8 bases and the J segment 5 bases; nucleotides outside the gene matches: 17. This CDR3 region has 15 residues. The DNA of the CDR3 is TGTGCCACCCAAGGGGGACAGACCCCTGGCGAGACCCAGTACTTC. It translates to CATQGGQTPGETQYF.

This clone has a handful of counts. The chain has TRBV27 and TRBJ2-3; no definite D call. Germline lookup yields CDR1 MNHEY and CDR2 SMNVEV (reference sequence). V lost 3 bases and J 0 bases, leaving 4 bases between the germline ends. The CDR3 totals 13 residues. The DNA of the CDR3 is TGTGCCAGCAGTTTCGTTAGCACAGATACGCAGTATTTT. Translated: CASSFVSTDTQYF.

The chain joins TRBV18 to TRBJ2-2; weak D call: TRBD1 (5 bases). Deletions cut 3 bases from V and 5 bases from J, with 10 bases between. Germline V gene lookup returns CDR1 KGHSH and CDR2 LQKENI. The CDR3 has 14 residues. CDR3 bases: TGTGCCAGCTCACCGGCAGGGCGAACCGGGGAGCTGTTTTTT. Protein product: CASSPAGRTGELFF.

In DNA form, the CDR3 reads TGTGCCAGTAGCCCAACTTGGGGCAGGGGGCTCTCTGAAGCTTTCTTT. Translation gives CASSPTWGRGLSEAFF. The chain is built from TRBV19 and TRBJ1-1; TRBD1 matches at 8 bases. The CDR3 has 16 amino acids. Losses at the gene ends were 6 bases for V and 6 bases for J; bases not matched to a gene: 15. The V gene's germline CDR1 is LNHDA and CDR2 SQIVND (reference sequence).

The V and J genes are TRBV30 and TRBJ2-3; 11 nucleotides match TRBD2. This CDR3 has 14 amino acids. Germline V gene sequence: CDR1 GTSNPN, CDR2 SVGIG (reference sequence). Unmatched junction bases numbered 3, after V lost 5 bases and J lost 2 bases. CDR3 sequence: CAWGGLAATDTQYF. In nucleotides, the CDR3 is TGTGCCTGGGGGGGACTAGCGGCCACAGATACGCAGTATTTT.

The chain uses TRBV5-1 and TRBJ1-1, with 9 nucleotides matching TRBD1. The length of the CDR3 is 15 residues. The germline V gene encodes CDR1 SGHRS and CDR2 YFSETQ. V shed 2 bases, J shed 5 bases, and the junction held 7 bases outside the gene matches. The CDR3 region has the DNA TGCGCCAGCAGCTTACAGGGGGCGGACGGTACTGAAGCTTTCTTT. Protein sequence: CASSLQGADGTEAFF. The full variable domain, its missing parts supplied by reference TRBV5-1 and TRBJ1-1, is KAGVTQTPRYLIKTRGQQVTLSCSPISGHRSVSWYQQTPGQGLQFLFEYFSETQRNKGNFPGRFSGRQFSNSRSEMNVSTLELGDSALYLCASSLQGADGTEAFFGQGTRLTVV.

The chain recombines TRBV6-1 with TRBJ2-5, with 13 bases fitting TRBD2. Trimming at V came to 5 bases and at J to 5 bases, leaving 5 bases not matched to a gene. There are 15 residues in the CDR3. CDR1 and CDR2 (germline): MNHNS, SASEGT. CDR3 residues: CASSSSLAGGETQYF. CDR3 nucleotides: TGTGCCAGCAGTTCTTCACTAGCGGGAGGGGAGACCCAGTACTTC.

This chain uses TRBV5-1 with TRBJ2-1; 7 bases align to TRBD2. This CDR3 has 16 residues. Germline CDR1 is SGHRS and CDR2 is YFSETQ. The trim removed 5 bases at V and 0 bases at J, leaving 8 bases unmatched. The CDR3 here is CASRFDSSGSYNEQFF. DNA for the CDR3: TGCGCCAGCAGGTTTGACTCTAGCGGCTCCTACAATGAGCAGTTCTTC.

This chain uses TRBV29-1 with TRBJ2-1; D possibly corresponds to TRBD1 (6 bases). The CDR3 has 15 residues. Between the trimmed V and J ends, which lost 7 bases and 7 bases, there was a span of 23 bases. Germline V lookup: CDR1 SQVTM, CDR2 ANQGSEA. The CDR3 reads CSAKGQGMVRNEQFF. The CDR3 DNA is TGCAGCGCAAAGGGGCAGGGGATGGTTAGGAATGAGCAGTTCTTC.

The chain carries TRBV7-3 and TRBJ2-2, with D maybe TRBD2 (5 bases). This CDR3 region has 15 residues. Between the trimmed V and J ends, which lost 5 bases and 9 bases, there was a span of 19 bases. Germline V lookup: CDR1 SGHTA, CDR2 FQGTGA. The CDR3 here is CASSPTTFGERELFF. CDR3 sequence (DNA): TGTGCCAGCAGCCCCACGACCTTCGGGGAGAGGGAGCTGTTTTTT.

In its sample, this clone was seen once. This sequence joins TRBV11-3 and TRBJ2-1; D is perhaps TRBD1 (6 bases). Trimming left V 7 bases short and J 10 bases short, with 20 bases between. The CDR3 totals 14 residues. Germline-derived CDR1 and CDR2 are SGHNT and YENEEA. The CDR3 sequence is CASTSQGPREEQFF. CDR3 DNA sequence: TGTGCCAGCACCAGCCAGGGGCCCCGAGAGGAGCAGTTCTTC.

V gene TRBV2 combines with J gene TRBJ1-3; D may be TRBD1 (5 bases). The CDR3 length is 15 residues. Deletions cut 6 bases from V and 3 bases from J, with 15 bases between. CDR1 is SNHLY and CDR2 is FYNNEI in the germline V gene. This CDR3 is CASRVGRGIGNTIYF. In DNA, the CDR3 is TGTGCCAGCAGGGTAGGACGGGGGATTGGAAACACCATATATTTT.

The V and J genes are TRBV27 and TRBJ2-7; 8 nucleotides agree with TRBD2. The CDR3 length is 18 residues. V gave up 2 bases and J gave up 0 bases; unmatched junction bases: 12. From germline, CDR1 is MNHEY and CDR2 SMNVEV (reference sequence). The chain's CDR3 is CASSLKPPGSGNSYEQYF. CDR3 DNA: TGTGCCAGCAGTTTAAAACCCCCGGGTAGCGGGAACTCCTACGAGCAGTACTTC.

This chain connects TRBV11-2 to TRBJ2-7; 8 bases map to TRBD2. There are 14 residues in the CDR3. Germline V gives CDR1 SGHAT, CDR2 FQNNGV. Trimming took 1 base from V and 6 from J; bases not matched to a gene: 5. In DNA form, the CDR3 reads TGTGCCAGCAGCTTAGCCCCCACTAGCGGCGAGCAGTACTTC. It specifies CASSLAPTSGEQYF.

V and J are TRBV6-5 and TRBJ2-7; TRBD1 matches 7 bases. J was trimmed by 2 bases and V by 6 bases; bases with no gene match: 10. Germline lookup yields CDR1 MNHEY and CDR2 SVGAGI. CDR3 length equals 15 residues. CDR3 DNA sequence: TGTGCCAGCAGCCGCGGTAGGACAGGAACCTACGAGCAGTACTTC. It is translated as CASSRGRTGTYEQYF.

The V gene is TRBV5-1, the J gene TRBJ2-3; TRBD1 agrees at 7 bases. CDR1 SGHRS and CDR2 YFSETQ come from the germline V gene. This CDR3 spans 14 amino acids. Trimming took 6 bases from V and 4 from J; bases not matched to a gene: 8. CDR3 sequence: CASTTGTVADTQYF. For the CDR3, the DNA is TGCGCCAGCACGACGGGGACAGTTGCAGATACGCAGTATTTT.

The sample holds a few counts of this clone. V gene TRBV7-2 combines with J gene TRBJ2-7; a possible D gene is TRBD1 (6 bases). This CDR3 has 13 amino acids. The germline CDR1 and CDR2 sequences are SGHTA and FQGNSA. Trimming stripped 6 bases from V and 5 bases from J, with 14 bases between. DNA of the CDR3: TGTGCCAGCAGTTTTAAAACAGGGAACGAGCAGTACTTC. Translated, it gives CASSFKTGNEQYF.

This chain joins TRBV13 and TRBJ1-6; TRBD1 might be the D (5 bases). V was cut by 2 bases and J by 5 bases, with 10 bases left in between. The germline V gene encodes CDR1 PRHDT and CDR2 FYEKMQ (reference sequence). CDR3 size: 15 residues. The CDR3 DNA follows: TGTGCCAGCAGCTTACAGGACAATGATAATTCACCCCTCCACTTT. It encodes CASSLQDNDNSPLHF.

The chain couples TRBV7-8 to TRBJ2-1, with 12 bases aligning to TRBD1. The germline gives CDR1 SGHVS, CDR2 FQNEAQ. CDR3 size: 15 residues. V gave up 4 bases and J gave up 8 bases; unmatched junction bases: 6. The CDR3 bases are TGTGCCAGCAGCTGGCCGGGACAGGGGGCGGATGAGCAGTTCTTC. Amino acid sequence: CASSWPGQGADEQFF.

The chain carries TRBV4-2 and TRBJ1-4; no definite D call. Trimming left V 0 bases short and J 0 bases short, with 11 bases between. The CDR3 is 17 amino acids. CDR1 and CDR2 from the germline V gene are LGHNA and YNFKEQ. The CDR3 nucleotides are TGTGCCAGCAGCCAAGATCCCGGCGGGGCAACTAATGAAAAACTGTTTTTT. Its protein product is CASSQDPGGATNEKLFF.